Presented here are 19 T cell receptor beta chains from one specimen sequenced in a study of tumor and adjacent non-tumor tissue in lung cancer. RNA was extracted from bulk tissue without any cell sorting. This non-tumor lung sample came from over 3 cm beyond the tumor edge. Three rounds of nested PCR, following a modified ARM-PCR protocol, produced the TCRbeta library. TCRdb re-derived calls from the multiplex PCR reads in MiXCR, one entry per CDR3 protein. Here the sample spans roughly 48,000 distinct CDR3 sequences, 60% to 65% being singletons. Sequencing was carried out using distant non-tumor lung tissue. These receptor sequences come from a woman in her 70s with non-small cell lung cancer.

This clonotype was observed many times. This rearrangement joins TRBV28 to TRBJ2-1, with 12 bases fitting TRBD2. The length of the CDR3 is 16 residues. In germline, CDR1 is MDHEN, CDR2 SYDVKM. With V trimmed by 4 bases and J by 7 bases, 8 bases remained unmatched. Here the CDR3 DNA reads TGTGCCAGCAGTTACCCACTAGCGGGAGGCGGTAATGAGCAGTTCTTC. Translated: CASSYPLAGGGNEQFF.

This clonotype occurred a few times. CDR3 region: CAWSPGSGANVLTF. The CDR3 DNA reads TGTGCCTGGAGTCCGGGTTCTGGGGCCAACGTCCTGACTTTC. V usage is TRBV30 and J usage is TRBJ2-6; D is unresolved. This CDR3 has 14 residues. With 2 bases removed from V and 1 base from J, the gap between germline ends came to 6 bases. The germline CDR1 and CDR2 sequences are GTSNPN and SVGIG (reference sequence). The whole variable domain, filled in from reference TRBV30 and TRBJ2-6, reads SQTIHQWPATLVQPVGSPLSLECTVEGTSNPNLYWYRQAAGRGLQLLFYSVGIGQISSEVPQNLSASRPQDRQFILSSKKLLLSDSGFYLCAWSPGSGANVLTFGAGSRLTVL.

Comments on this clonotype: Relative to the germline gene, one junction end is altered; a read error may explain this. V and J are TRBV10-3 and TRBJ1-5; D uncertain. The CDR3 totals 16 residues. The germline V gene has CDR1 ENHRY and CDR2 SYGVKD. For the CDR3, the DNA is TGTGCGATCAGTGAGGGAAGTGCCGATAGCAATCAGCCCCATCATTTT. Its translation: CAISEGSADSNQPHHF.

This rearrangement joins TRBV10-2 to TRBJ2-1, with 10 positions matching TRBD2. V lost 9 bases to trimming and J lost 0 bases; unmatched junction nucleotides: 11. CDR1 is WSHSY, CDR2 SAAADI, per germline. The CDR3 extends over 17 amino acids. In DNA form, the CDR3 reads TGCGCCAGTAACTACTTATCTAGCGGGAGCTCCTACAATGAGCAGTTCTTC. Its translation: CASNYLSSGSSYNEQFF.

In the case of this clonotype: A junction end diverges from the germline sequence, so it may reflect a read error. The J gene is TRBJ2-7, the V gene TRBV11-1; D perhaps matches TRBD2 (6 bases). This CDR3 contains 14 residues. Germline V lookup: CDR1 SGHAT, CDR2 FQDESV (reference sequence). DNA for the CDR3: TGTGCCAGCAGCTTCGAAGCGGGTCAGTACGAGCAACACTTC. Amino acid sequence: CASSFEAGQYEQHF. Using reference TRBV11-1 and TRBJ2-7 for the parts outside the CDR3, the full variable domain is EAEVAQSPRYKITEKSQAVAFWCDPISGHATLYWYRQILGQGPELLVQFQDESVVDDSQLPKDRFSAERLKGVDSTLKIQPAELGDSAMYLCASSFEAGQYEQHFGPGTRLTVT.

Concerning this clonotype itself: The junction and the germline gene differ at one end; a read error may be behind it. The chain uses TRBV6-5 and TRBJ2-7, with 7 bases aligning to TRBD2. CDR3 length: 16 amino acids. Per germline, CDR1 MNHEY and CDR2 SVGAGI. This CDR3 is CTSSEDRGGRRYEQHF. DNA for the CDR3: TGTACCAGCAGTGAGGATAGGGGCGGGAGACGGTACGAGCAGCACTTC.

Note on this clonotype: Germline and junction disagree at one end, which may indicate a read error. CDR3 in DNA: TGCAGCTCGCAACAGGGTTGGGGTCAGCTCCAGCACTTT. As protein: CSSQQGWGQLQHF. The rearrangement uses TRBV29-1 and TRBJ1-5; perhaps TRBD1 as D (6 bases). There are 13 residues in the CDR3. From germline, CDR1 is SQVTM and CDR2 ANQGSEA. The variable domain in full, completed from reference TRBV29-1 and TRBJ1-5, reads SAVISQKPSRDICQRGTSLTIQCQVDSQVTMMFWYRQQPGQSLTLIATANQGSEATYESGFVIDKFPISRPNLTFSTLTVSNMSPEDSSIYLCSSQQGWGQLQHFGDGTRLSIL.

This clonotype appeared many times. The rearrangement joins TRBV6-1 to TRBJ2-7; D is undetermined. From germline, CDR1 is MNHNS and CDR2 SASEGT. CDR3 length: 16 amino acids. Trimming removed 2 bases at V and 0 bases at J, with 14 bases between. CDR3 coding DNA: TGTGCCAGCAGTGAAAGGTCGACAACGAGCTCCTACGAGCAGTACTTC. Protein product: CASSERSTTSSYEQYF.

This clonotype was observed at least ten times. In DNA form, the CDR3 reads TGTGCCAGCAGCTTTGAGGGCCCCGCCGGGGAGCTGTTTTTT. Translation gives CASSFEGPAGELFF. The chain couples TRBV5-6 to TRBJ2-2; weak D call: TRBD2 (5 bases). Trimming pared 2 bases from V and 6 bases from J, leaving 11 bases between. The germline V gene encodes CDR1 SGHDT and CDR2 YYEEEE. The CDR3 loop spans 14 amino acids. Drawing the rest from reference TRBV5-6 and TRBJ2-2, the complete variable domain is DAGVTQSPTHLIKTRGQQVTLRCSPKSGHDTVSWYQQALGQGPQFIFQYYEEEERQRGNFPDRFSGHQFPNYSSELNVNALLLGDSALYLCASSFEGPAGELFFGEGSRLTVL.

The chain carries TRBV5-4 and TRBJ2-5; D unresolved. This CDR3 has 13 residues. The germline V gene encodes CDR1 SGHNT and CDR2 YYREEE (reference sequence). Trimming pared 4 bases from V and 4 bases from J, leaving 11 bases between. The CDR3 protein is CASSRTYLETQYF. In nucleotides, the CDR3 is TGTGCCAGCAGCCGGACGTACTTAGAGACCCAGTACTTC.

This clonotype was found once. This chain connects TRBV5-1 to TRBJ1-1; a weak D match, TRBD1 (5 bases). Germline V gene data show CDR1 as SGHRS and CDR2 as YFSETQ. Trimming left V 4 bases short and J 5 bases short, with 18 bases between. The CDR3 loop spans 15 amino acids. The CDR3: CASSGGGAAGTEAFF. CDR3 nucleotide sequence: TGCGCCAGCAGCGGGGGGGGTGCAGCAGGTACTGAAGCTTTCTTT.

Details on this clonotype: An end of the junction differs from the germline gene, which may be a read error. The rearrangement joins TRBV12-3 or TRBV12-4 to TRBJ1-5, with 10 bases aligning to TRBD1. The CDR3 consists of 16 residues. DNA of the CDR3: TGTGCCAGGAGTGCAATGACAGGGGGCGTTAATCAGCCCCAGCAGTTT. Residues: CARSAMTGGVNQPQQF.

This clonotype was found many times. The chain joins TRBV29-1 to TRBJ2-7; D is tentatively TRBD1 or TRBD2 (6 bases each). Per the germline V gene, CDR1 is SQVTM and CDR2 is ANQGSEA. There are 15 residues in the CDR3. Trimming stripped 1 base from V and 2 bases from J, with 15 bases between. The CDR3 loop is CSVEGGGTRTYEQYF. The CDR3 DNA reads TGCAGCGTTGAAGGAGGGGGGACACGAACCTACGAGCAGTACTTC.

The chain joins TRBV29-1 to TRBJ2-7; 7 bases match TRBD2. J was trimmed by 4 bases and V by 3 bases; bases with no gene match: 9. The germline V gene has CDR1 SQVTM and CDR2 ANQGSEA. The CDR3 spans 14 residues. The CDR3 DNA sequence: TGCAGCGTTGAGGGGACTAACGGGATTTACGAGCAGTACTTC. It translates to CSVEGTNGIYEQYF.

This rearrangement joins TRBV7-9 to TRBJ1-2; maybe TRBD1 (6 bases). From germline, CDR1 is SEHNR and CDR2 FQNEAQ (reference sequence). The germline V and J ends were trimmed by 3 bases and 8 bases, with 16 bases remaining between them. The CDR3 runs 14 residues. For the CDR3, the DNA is TGTGCCAGCAGCTTGGGGACAAGGCCGGGAGGCTACACCTTC. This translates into CASSLGTRPGGYTF.

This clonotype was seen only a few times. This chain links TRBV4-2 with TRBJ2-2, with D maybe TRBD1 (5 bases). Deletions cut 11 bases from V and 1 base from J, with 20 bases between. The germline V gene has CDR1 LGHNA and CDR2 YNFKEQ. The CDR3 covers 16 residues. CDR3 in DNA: TGTGCCGACAGCCAAGATTGGGCCATGAACACCGGGGAGCTGTTTTTT. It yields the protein CADSQDWAMNTGELFF.

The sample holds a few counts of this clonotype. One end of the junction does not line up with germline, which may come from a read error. CDR3 in DNA: TGTGTCAGCAGTTATATGAACGGCGAGCAGTACTTC. Its translation is CVSSYMNGEQYF. The chain combines TRBV6-9 with TRBJ2-7; unclear D gene. CDR1 is MNHGY and CDR2 is SVAAGI in the germline V gene. CDR3 length: 12 residues.

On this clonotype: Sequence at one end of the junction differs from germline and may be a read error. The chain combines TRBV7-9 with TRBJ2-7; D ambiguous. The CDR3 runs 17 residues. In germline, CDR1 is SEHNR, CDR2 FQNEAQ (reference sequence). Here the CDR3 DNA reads TGTGCCAGCAGCTCCGGCACTGGGCGGCAAGTGGTTTACGAGCTGTACTTC. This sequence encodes CASSSGTGRQVVYELYF.

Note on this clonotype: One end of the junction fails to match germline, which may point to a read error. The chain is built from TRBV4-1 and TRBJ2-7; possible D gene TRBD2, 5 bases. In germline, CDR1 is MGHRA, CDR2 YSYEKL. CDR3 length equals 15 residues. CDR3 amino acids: CASNQADSSSYEQYF. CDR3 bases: TGCGCCAGCAACCAAGCGGACTCAAGCTCCTACGAGCAGTACTTC.